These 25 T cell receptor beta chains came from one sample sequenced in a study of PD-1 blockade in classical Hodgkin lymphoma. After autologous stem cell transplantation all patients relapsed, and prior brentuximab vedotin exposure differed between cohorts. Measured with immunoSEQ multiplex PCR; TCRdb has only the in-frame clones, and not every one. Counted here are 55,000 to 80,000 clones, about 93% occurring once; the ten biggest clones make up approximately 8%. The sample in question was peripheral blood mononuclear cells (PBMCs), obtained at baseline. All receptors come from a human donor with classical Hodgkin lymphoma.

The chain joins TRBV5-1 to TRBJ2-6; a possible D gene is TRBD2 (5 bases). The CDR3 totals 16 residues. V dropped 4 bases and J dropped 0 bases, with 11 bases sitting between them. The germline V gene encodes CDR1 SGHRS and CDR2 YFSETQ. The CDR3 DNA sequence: TGCGCCAGCAGCGCACTAGAGGGCTCTGGGGCCAACGTCCTGACTTTC. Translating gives CASSALEGSGANVLTF.

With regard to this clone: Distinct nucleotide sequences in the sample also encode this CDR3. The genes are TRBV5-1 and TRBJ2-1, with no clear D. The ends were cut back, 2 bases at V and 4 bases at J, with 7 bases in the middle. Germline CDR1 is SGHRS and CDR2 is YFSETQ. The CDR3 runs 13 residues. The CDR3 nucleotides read TGCGCCAGCAGCTTAGGAGTTTACAATGAGCAGTTCTTC. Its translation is CASSLGVYNEQFF. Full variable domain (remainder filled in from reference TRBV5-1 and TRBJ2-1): KAGVTQTPRYLIKTRGQQVTLSCSPISGHRSVSWYQQTPGQGLQFLFEYFSETQRNKGNFPGRFSGRQFSNSRSEMNVSTLELGDSALYLCASSLGVYNEQFFGPGTRLTVL.

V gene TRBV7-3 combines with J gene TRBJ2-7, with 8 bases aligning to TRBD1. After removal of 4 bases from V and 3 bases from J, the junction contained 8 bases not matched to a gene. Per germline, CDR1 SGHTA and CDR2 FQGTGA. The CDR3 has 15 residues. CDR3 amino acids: CASSSTGTGFYEQYF. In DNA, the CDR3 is TGTGCCAGCAGCTCGACCGGGACAGGTTTCTACGAGCAGTACTTC.

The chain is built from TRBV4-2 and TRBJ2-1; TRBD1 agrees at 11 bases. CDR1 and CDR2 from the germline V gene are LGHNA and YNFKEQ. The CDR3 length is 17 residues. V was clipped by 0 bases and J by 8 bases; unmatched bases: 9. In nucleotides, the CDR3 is TGTGCCAGCAGCCAAGATCCCGGACAGGGGGCGCGGGATGAGCAGTTCTTC. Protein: CASSQDPGQGARDEQFF.

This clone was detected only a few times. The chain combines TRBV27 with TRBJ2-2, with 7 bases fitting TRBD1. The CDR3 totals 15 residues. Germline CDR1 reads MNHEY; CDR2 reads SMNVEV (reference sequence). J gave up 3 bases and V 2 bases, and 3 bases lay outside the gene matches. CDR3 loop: CASSLGTAYTGELFF. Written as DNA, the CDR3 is TGTGCCAGCAGTTTAGGGACAGCGTACACCGGGGAGCTGTTTTTT.

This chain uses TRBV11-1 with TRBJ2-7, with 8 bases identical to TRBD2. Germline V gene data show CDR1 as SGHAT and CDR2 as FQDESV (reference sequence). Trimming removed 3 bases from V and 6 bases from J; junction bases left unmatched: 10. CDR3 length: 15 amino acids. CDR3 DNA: TGTGCCAGCAGCTTTTCTTCCGGGAGGGGGGGCGAGCAGTACTTC. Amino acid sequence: CASSFSSGRGGEQYF.

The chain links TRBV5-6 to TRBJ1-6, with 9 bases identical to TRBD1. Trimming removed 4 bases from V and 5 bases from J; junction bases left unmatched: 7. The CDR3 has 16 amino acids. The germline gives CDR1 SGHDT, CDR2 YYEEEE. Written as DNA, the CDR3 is TGTGCCAGCAGCCGGACAGGGGATCGGGATAATTCACCCCTCCACTTT. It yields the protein CASSRTGDRDNSPLHF.

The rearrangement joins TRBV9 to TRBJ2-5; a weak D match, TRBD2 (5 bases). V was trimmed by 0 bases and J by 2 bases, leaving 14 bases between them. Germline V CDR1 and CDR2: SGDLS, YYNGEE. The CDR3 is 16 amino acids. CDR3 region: CASSVAPVRGQETQYF. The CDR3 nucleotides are TGTGCCAGCAGCGTAGCCCCTGTCCGGGGACAAGAGACCCAGTACTTC.

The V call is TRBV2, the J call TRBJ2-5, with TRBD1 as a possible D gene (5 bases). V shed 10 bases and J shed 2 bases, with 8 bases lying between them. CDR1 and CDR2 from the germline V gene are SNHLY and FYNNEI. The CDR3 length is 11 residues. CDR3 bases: TGTGCCATCAGGGCTCAAGAGACCCAGTACTTC. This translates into CAIRAQETQYF.

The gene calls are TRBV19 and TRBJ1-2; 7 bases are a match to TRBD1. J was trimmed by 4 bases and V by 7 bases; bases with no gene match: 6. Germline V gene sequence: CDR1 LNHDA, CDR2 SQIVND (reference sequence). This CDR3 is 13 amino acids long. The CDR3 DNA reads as TGTGCCAGTATGAGGGGGCGCGGCTATGGCTACACCTTC. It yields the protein CASMRGRGYGYTF.

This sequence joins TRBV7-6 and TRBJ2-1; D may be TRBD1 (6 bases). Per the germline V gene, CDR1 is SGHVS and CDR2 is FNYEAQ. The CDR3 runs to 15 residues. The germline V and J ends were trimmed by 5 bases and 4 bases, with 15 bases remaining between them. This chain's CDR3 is CASSGPGQQYNEQFF. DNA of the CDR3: TGTGCCAGCAGCGGGCCCGGACAGCAATACAATGAGCAGTTCTTC.

The CDR3 sequence: CASSRTSETADTQYF. The CDR3 DNA reads TGTGCCAGCAGCCGGACTAGCGAGACGGCAGATACGCAGTATTTT. The V and J genes are TRBV7-3 and TRBJ2-3; TRBD2 aligns across 9 bases. Germline loops: CDR1 SGHTA, CDR2 FQGTGA. With 5 bases clipped from V and 4 bases from J, the junction kept 7 bases outside the gene matches. The CDR3 is 15 residues long.

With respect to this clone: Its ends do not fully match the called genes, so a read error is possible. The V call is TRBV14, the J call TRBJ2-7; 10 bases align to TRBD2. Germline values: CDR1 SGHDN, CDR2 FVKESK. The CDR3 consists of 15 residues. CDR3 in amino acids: CANSQDPAGGGEQYF. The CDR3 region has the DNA TGTGCCAACAGCCAAGACCCAGCGGGAGGGGGGGAGCAGTACTTC.

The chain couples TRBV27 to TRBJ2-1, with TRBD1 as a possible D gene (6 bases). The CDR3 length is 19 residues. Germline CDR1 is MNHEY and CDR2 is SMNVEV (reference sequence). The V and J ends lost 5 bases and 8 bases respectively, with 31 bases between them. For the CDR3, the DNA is TGTGCCAGCAGTCCGGACAGTTTAGGAATAGGGTGGTCGGGACATGAGCAGTTCTTC. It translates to CASSPDSLGIGWSGHEQFF.

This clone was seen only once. The CDR3 sequence: CASSPGVEHGTDTQYF. CDR3 in DNA: TGTGCCAGCTCACCAGGGGTCGAGCACGGAACAGATACGCAGTATTTT. The gene calls are TRBV18 and TRBJ2-3, with no clear D. The CDR3 loop spans 16 amino acids. Germline loops: CDR1 KGHSH, CDR2 LQKENI. Trimming took off 2 bases at V and 3 bases at J, with 15 bases between the two ends.

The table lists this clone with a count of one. In nucleotides, the CDR3 is TGTGCCAGCAGTGAGGGTTTGGGACAGGGGGTAACTGAAGCTTTCTTT. Translation gives CASSEGLGQGVTEAFF. The chain employs TRBV6-1 and TRBJ1-1; 11 positions match TRBD1. The CDR3 contains 16 residues. The trim removed 3 bases at V and 5 bases at J, leaving 8 bases unmatched. The germline gives CDR1 MNHNS, CDR2 SASEGT.

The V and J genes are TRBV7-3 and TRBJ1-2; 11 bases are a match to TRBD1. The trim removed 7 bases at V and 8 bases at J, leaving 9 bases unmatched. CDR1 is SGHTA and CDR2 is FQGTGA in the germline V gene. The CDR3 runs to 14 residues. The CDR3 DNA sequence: TGTGCCAGCAACCAAGGACAGGGGGCTGGCGGCTACACCTTC. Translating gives CASNQGQGAGGYTF.

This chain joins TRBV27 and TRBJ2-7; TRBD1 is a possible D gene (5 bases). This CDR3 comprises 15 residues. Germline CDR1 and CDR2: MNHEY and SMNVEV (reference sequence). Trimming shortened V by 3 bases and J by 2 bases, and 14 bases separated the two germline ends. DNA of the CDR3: TGTGCCAGCAGTTTGCTAGGTGGACAAGCCTACGAGCAGTACTTC. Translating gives CASSLLGGQAYEQYF.

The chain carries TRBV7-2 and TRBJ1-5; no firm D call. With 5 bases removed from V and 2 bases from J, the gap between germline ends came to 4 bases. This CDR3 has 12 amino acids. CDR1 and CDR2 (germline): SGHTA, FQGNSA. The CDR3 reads CASSPGNQPQHF. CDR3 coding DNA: TGTGCCAGCAGCCCAGGCAATCAGCCCCAGCATTTT. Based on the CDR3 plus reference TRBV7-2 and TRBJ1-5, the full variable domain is GAGVSQSPSNKVTEKGKDVELRCDPISGHTALYWYRQSLGQGLEFLIYFQGNSAPDKSGLPSDRFSAERTGGSVSTLTIQRTQQEDSAVYLCASSPGNQPQHFGDGTRLSIL.

DNA of the CDR3: TGTGCCAGCACCCAAGGGGGCGGCCCCTACGAGCAGTACTTC. Translation: CASTQGGGPYEQYF. This sequence joins TRBV7-9 and TRBJ2-7; 7 positions match TRBD1. Trimming took 7 bases from V and 2 from J; bases not matched to a gene: 8. The CDR3 contains 14 residues. Germline V gene data show CDR1 as SEHNR and CDR2 as FQNEAQ (reference sequence).

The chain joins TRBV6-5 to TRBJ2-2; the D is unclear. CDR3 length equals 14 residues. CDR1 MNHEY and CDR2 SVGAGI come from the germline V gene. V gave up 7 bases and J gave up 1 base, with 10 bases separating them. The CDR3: CASINVGNTGELFF. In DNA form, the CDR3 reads TGTGCCAGCATTAATGTAGGGAACACCGGGGAGCTGTTTTTT.

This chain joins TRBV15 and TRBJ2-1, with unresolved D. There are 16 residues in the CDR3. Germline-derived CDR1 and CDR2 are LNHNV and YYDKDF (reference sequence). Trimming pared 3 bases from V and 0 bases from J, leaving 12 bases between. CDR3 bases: TGTGCCACCAGCAGGGGCGAGGAGAGCTCCTACAATGAGCAGTTCTTC. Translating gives CATSRGEESSYNEQFF.

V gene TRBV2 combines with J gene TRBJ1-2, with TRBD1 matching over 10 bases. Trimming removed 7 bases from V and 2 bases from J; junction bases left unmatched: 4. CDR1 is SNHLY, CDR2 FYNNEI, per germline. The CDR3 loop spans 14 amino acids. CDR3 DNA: TGTGCCAGCACCCAGACAGGGGGCAACTATGGCTACACCTTC. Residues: CASTQTGGNYGYTF.

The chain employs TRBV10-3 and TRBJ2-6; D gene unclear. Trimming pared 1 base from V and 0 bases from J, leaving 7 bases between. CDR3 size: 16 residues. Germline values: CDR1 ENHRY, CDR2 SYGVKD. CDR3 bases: TGTGCCATCAGTGAGTATCAGATCTCTGGGGCCAACGTCCTGACTTTC. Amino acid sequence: CAISEYQISGANVLTF.

The CDR3 loop is CASREGPLQYF. CDR3 coding DNA: TGTGCCAGCAGGGAGGGTCCGCTTCAGTACTTC. This chain joins TRBV6-5 and TRBJ2-5; TRBD2 might be the D (6 bases). The ends were cut back, 6 bases at V and 11 bases at J, with 13 bases in the middle. The germline gives CDR1 MNHEY, CDR2 SVGAGI. This CDR3 has 11 amino acids.